The 7 T cell receptor beta chains reported below all come from one sample, sequenced in a study of CXCR3-negative and CXCR3-positive naive CD8 T cells. Overall study results and limits: Naive CXCR3-positive cells had TRB CDR3s more hydrophobic than those of CXCR3-negative naive cells.

In preparing the TRB cDNA libraries, 5' RACE with UMI labels was used. TCRdb processed the 5' RACE reads again and assigns one entry to each CDR3 protein, with no DNA. This repertoire includes 85,000 to 130,000 distinct CDR3 sequences. No antigen has been identified for these receptors. Sequencing was carried out using naive CXCR3+ CD8+ T cells from blood. Documented subset: CD45RO-CCR7+CD27+CD95- naive CD8+ T cells expressing CXCR3 (TNR3+). These receptors all stem from a human donor in good health. Some clones in this sample may be carry-over from other donors' samples.

The chain has TRBV19 and TRBJ2-1; the D call from TCRdb, TRBD1, cannot be confirmed without DNA. Germline V CDR1 and CDR2: LNHDA, SQIVND (reference sequence). The CDR3 loop spans 12 amino acids. This CDR3 reads CASSIGGHQQLF.

The gene calls are TRBV30 and TRBJ1-3; the TRBD1 assignment by TCRdb is unverifiable without DNA. Germline loops: CDR1 GTSNPN, CDR2 SVGIG (reference sequence). The CDR3 has 13 residues. The CDR3 here is CAWSGTDGNTIYF.

The genes are TRBV9 and TRBJ2-3; TCRdb picks TRBD2, but there is no DNA to check that call. This CDR3 is 17 amino acids long. Germline V gene data show CDR1 as SGDLS and CDR2 as YYNGEE. The CDR3 sequence: CASSEMGPGDSTDTQYF.

CDR3: CASSQGLGGTGGEQFF. The chain is built from TRBV4-2 and TRBJ2-1; TCRdb gives TRBD1 as the D gene, but with no DNA this cannot be confirmed. CDR1 LGHNA and CDR2 YNFKEQ come from the germline V gene. The CDR3 is made up of 16 amino acids.

The gene calls are TRBV20-1 and TRBJ1-2; TCRdb returns TRBD1, unconfirmable since there is no DNA. CDR3 length: 13 amino acids. Germline CDR1 reads DFQATT; CDR2 reads SNEGSKA (reference sequence). CDR3 region: CSATDREEFGYTF.

The rearrangement uses TRBV7-9 and TRBJ1-1; lacking DNA, the TRBD1 call made by TCRdb goes unchecked. The V gene's germline CDR1 is SEHNR and CDR2 FQNEAQ (reference sequence). CDR3 size: 15 residues. CDR3 protein: CARSLGMGANTEAFF.

V gene TRBV7-9 combines with J gene TRBJ2-7; checking the TCRdb D call of TRBD2 is not possible without DNA. Germline loops: CDR1 SEHNR, CDR2 FQNEAQ (reference sequence). The CDR3 has 15 amino acids. The CDR3: CASSRAPSNSYEQYF.